This T cell receptor (beta chain) was documented in a study of T cell clones after liver transplantation. TCRdb keeps only in-frame clones here, not all; method: immunoSEQ multiplex PCR. The sample gives tens of thousands of clones, around 80% of which show up once; roughly 0.87% is in the top ten. V gave up 6 bases and J gave up 2 bases, with 11 bases separating them. Germline loops: CDR1 KGHSH, CDR2 LQKENI. The CDR3 is made up of 13 amino acids. V usage is TRBV18 and J usage is TRBJ2-7; no firm D call. This TCR came from a human patient who received a liver transplant. The graft donor may have given rise to some T cells. The sample in question was CD4+ T cells from blood, obtained 12 months after liver transplant. CDR3 in amino acids: CASSFGIPYEQYF. In DNA, the CDR3 is TGTGCCAGCTCCTTTGGCATACCCTACGAGCAGTACTTC.